This entry lists 21 T cell receptor beta chains sequenced from one sample in a study of blood T cell repertoires in COVID-19. Here immunoSEQ multiplex PCR was the method, and the copy in TCRdb shows in-frame clones only, minus some. The profile shows a few hundred thousand clones, approximately 90% of them singletons. The sequencing input was peripheral blood. These receptors came from a woman in her forties with acute or convalescent COVID-19.

Comment on this clone: One end of the junction varies from germline; a read error may be responsible. This chain connects TRBV6-5 to TRBJ1-1; TRBD1 matches 9 bases. Germline-derived CDR1 and CDR2 are MNHEY and SVGAGI. The CDR3 extends over 16 amino acids. CDR3 amino acids: CASSYLPGTGNPEAFF. Written as DNA, the CDR3 is TGTGCCAGCAGTTACTTACCTGGGACAGGGAACCCTGAAGCTTTCTTT.

This clone has a single count. V usage is TRBV7-9 and J usage is TRBJ2-3; TRBD2 might be the D (6 bases). Germline values: CDR1 SEHNR, CDR2 FQNEAQ (reference sequence). CDR3 length: 15 residues. Between the trimmed V and J ends, which lost 5 bases and 3 bases, there was a span of 15 bases. The chain's CDR3 is CASSPRGTLTDTQYF. DNA for the CDR3: TGTGCCAGCAGCCCGCGCGGGACTCTTACAGATACGCAGTATTTT.

V gene TRBV7-8 combines with J gene TRBJ1-1, with a tentative D call TRBD1 (5 bases). Germline CDR1 SGHVS, CDR2 FQNEAQ. The V gene lost 1 base and the J gene lost 8 bases, with 11 bases spanning the gap. The CDR3 is 13 amino acids. In DNA form, the CDR3 reads TGTGCCAGCAGCTTAGGGCAGGGATTAGAAGCTTTCTTT. It encodes CASSLGQGLEAFF.

This rearrangement joins TRBV15 to TRBJ1-4, with TRBD1 matching 7 bases. J was trimmed by 4 bases and V by 1 base; bases with no gene match: 6. The CDR3 length is 16 residues. Germline lookup yields CDR1 LNHNV and CDR2 YYDKDF (reference sequence). CDR3 sequence: CATSRASGQLNEKLFF. The DNA for the CDR3 is TGTGCCACCAGCAGAGCTTCGGGACAGCTTAATGAAAAACTGTTTTTT.

This sequence joins TRBV7-8 and TRBJ1-1; D is possibly TRBD1 (5 bases). CDR1 is SGHVS and CDR2 is FQNEAQ in the germline V gene. The CDR3 is 15 residues long. V lost 1 base, J lost 4 bases, and 13 bases lay in between. Written as DNA, the CDR3 is TGTGCCAGCAGCTTAGTGTGGGGGGGTGGCACTGAAGCTTTCTTT. Translation: CASSLVWGGGTEAFF.

This sequence joins TRBV5-5 and TRBJ1-1; TRBD1 is a possible D gene (6 bases). Trimming left V 2 bases short and J 0 bases short, with 8 bases between. CDR3 length: 14 residues. The germline V gene encodes CDR1 SGHKS and CDR2 YYEKEE (reference sequence). The CDR3 nucleotides are TGTGCCAGCAGCTTTGGACAGCTGAACACTGAAGCTTTCTTT. Protein: CASSFGQLNTEAFF.

The chain employs TRBV5-6 and TRBJ1-1, with D unresolved. Germline V gives CDR1 SGHDT, CDR2 YYEEEE. V was clipped by 1 base and J by 0 bases, with 7 bases between them. The CDR3 runs to 14 residues. The CDR3 is CASSLWAVNTEAFF. The CDR3 nucleotides read TGTGCCAGCAGCTTGTGGGCAGTGAACACTGAAGCTTTCTTT.

The chain carries TRBV7-8 and TRBJ1-3, with TRBD1 as a possible D gene (6 bases). The CDR3 sequence is 15 residues long. V dropped 5 bases and J dropped 0 bases, with 11 bases sitting between them. The germline gives CDR1 SGHVS, CDR2 FQNEAQ. This CDR3 reads CASSPDSTSGNTIYF. The CDR3 DNA is TGTGCCAGCAGCCCGGACAGTACCTCTGGAAACACCATATATTTT.

This chain connects TRBV4-1 to TRBJ2-2; 9 nucleotides align to TRBD1. Trimming cost V 1 base and J 7 bases; bases outside gene matches: 10. The CDR3 runs 17 residues. Germline values: CDR1 MGHRA, CDR2 YSYEKL. The CDR3 nucleotides read TGCGCCAGCAGCCAAGTTAAAAACAGGGGGCGTAGCGGGGAGCTGTTTTTT. Protein: CASSQVKNRGRSGELFF.

The chain uses TRBV12-5 and TRBJ2-2; 9 bases fit TRBD2. Germline loops: CDR1 LGHNT, CDR2 FRNRAP. The CDR3 runs to 18 residues. Trimming took 0 bases from V and 1 from J; bases not matched to a gene: 6. The CDR3: CASGLVLSGGLNTGELFF. The DNA of the CDR3 is TGTGCTAGTGGTTTGGTACTGAGCGGGGGGCTGAACACCGGGGAGCTGTTTTTT.

The chain links TRBV5-1 to TRBJ1-2; a weak D match, TRBD1 (5 bases). Trimming cost V 0 bases and J 4 bases, with 13 bases left between them. Germline V gene sequence: CDR1 SGHRS, CDR2 YFSETQ. This CDR3 spans 15 amino acids. In DNA, the CDR3 is TGCGCCAGCAGCTTGGCCATAGGGGCTGGCTATGGCTACACCTTC. Amino acids: CASSLAIGAGYGYTF.

The chain has TRBV19 and TRBJ2-3; TRBD2 aligns across 9 bases. CDR1 is LNHDA, CDR2 SQIVND, per germline (reference sequence). The CDR3 extends over 15 amino acids. The junction had 3 bases not matched to a gene; V was cut back by 0 bases and J by 5 bases. For the CDR3, the DNA is TGTGCCAGTAGTATAGATAGCGGGGGCTTAGATACGCAGTATTTT. Protein: CASSIDSGGLDTQYF.

This chain connects TRBV7-8 to TRBJ2-1, with D possibly TRBD1 on 5 matching bases. The CDR3 is 16 amino acids. Germline V gene sequence: CDR1 SGHVS, CDR2 FQNEAQ. The V gene lost 2 bases and the J gene lost 3 bases, with 14 bases spanning the gap. The CDR3: CASSLPRDPLYNEQFF. The CDR3 DNA sequence: TGTGCCAGCAGCTTACCCAGGGATCCCCTCTACAATGAGCAGTTCTTC. Variable domain in full (rest from reference TRBV7-8 and TRBJ2-1): GAGVSQSPRYKVAKRGQDVALRCDPISGHVSLFWYQQALGQGPEFLTYFQNEAQLDKSGLPSDRFFAERPEGSVSTLKIQRTQQEDSAVYLCASSLPRDPLYNEQFFGPGTRLTVL.

The rearrangement joins TRBV10-2 to TRBJ1-5; no definite D call. V lost 3 bases, J lost 7 bases, and 7 bases lay in between. The CDR3 has 12 amino acids. Germline-derived CDR1 and CDR2 are WSHSY and SAAADI. CDR3 sequence (DNA): TGCGCCAGCAGTGATCCGGGGCAGCCCCAGCATTTT. It specifies CASSDPGQPQHF.

The chain uses TRBV27 and TRBJ2-3, with a weak D call TRBD2 (6 bases). Germline loops: CDR1 MNHEY, CDR2 SMNVEV (reference sequence). V shed 0 bases and J shed 7 bases, with 11 bases lying between them. CDR3 size: 14 residues. CDR3: CASSLSLARNTQYF. CDR3 in DNA: TGTGCCAGCAGTTTATCACTAGCAAGAAATACGCAGTATTTT.

Note on this clone: Other DNA sequences in the sample encode the same CDR3. The chain combines TRBV9 with TRBJ1-5; a possible D gene is TRBD1 (6 bases). Germline CDR1 is SGDLS and CDR2 is YYNGEE. The CDR3 extends over 14 amino acids. Trimming stripped 0 bases from V and 4 bases from J, with 8 bases between. The CDR3 region is CASSVGGGNQPQHF. CDR3 coding DNA: TGTGCCAGCAGCGTAGGAGGGGGTAATCAGCCCCAGCATTTT.

The chain carries TRBV12-3 or TRBV12-4 and TRBJ2-7; 8 bases match TRBD1. After removal of 5 bases from V and 6 bases from J, the junction contained 3 bases not matched to a gene. The CDR3 runs 12 residues. In DNA, the CDR3 is TGTGCCAGCAGTGGACAGGGTAGCGAGCAGTACGTC. The encoded protein is CASSGQGSEQYV.

The J gene is TRBJ1-3, the V gene TRBV7-6, with 7 bases aligning to TRBD1. The J segment lost 0 bases and the V segment lost 4 bases, leaving 12 bases of the junction unmatched. This CDR3 has 18 residues. Looked up from germline, CDR1 is SGHVS and CDR2 is FNYEAQ. The CDR3 sequence is CASSSRGTGVPSGNTIYF. CDR3 nucleotides: TGTGCCAGCAGCTCCAGGGGAACAGGGGTTCCCTCTGGAAACACCATATATTTT.

The CDR3 sequence: CASSGQGQDTQYF. CDR3 sequence (DNA): TGTGCCAGCAGCGGACAGGGCCAAGATACGCAGTATTTT. This sequence joins TRBV9 and TRBJ2-3, with 7 bases matching TRBD1. V gave up 3 bases and J gave up 5 bases; unmatched junction bases: 3. This CDR3 contains 13 residues. The germline V gene encodes CDR1 SGDLS and CDR2 YYNGEE.

The gene calls are TRBV30 and TRBJ1-1; D unresolved. Germline lookup yields CDR1 GTSNPN and CDR2 SVGIG (reference sequence). There are 10 residues in the CDR3. Trimming shortened V by 1 base and J by 7 bases, and 4 bases separated the two germline ends. CDR3 DNA: TGTGCCTGGAGTGCGGGTGAAGCTTTCTTT. It yields the protein CAWSAGEAFF.

J is TRBJ1-1 and V is TRBV18; D is ambiguous. Germline V CDR1 and CDR2: KGHSH, LQKENI. The length of the CDR3 is 13 residues. Trimming took 4 bases from V and 1 from J, leaving 7 bases between them. This CDR3 is CASSRAGNTEAFF. In nucleotides, the CDR3 is TGTGCCAGCTCACGGGCAGGGAACACTGAAGCTTTCTTT.